Below are 4 T cell receptor beta chains sequenced from a single sample in a study of a mutant IDH1 vaccine in newly diagnosed glioma. These TCRs are of unknown antigen specificity. Described time point: week 47, end of study. The content of each vaccine dose was 300 ug of mutant IDH1 20-mer peptide, and topical imiquimod accompanied it. Data came from immunoSEQ multiplex PCR; TCRdb stores just in-frame clones and leaves some out. This sample has fewer than 70,000 clones, with 75% to 90% found just once. This material consisted of PBMCs, taken from a glioma patient whose treatment included an IDH1 peptide vaccine. These receptors came from a man younger than 40 with glioma.

The chain is built from TRBV7-2 and TRBJ2-2; D is unresolved. The germline V and J ends were trimmed by 1 base and 0 bases, with 18 bases remaining between them. The CDR3 covers 19 residues. The germline gives CDR1 SGHTA, CDR2 FQGNSA. The CDR3 loop is CASSLVFLSTYANTGELFF. The CDR3, as DNA: TGTGCCAGCAGCTTAGTTTTTTTGTCTACATACGCGAACACCGGGGAGCTGTTTTTT.

The sample holds a few counts of this clone. V gene TRBV5-6 combines with J gene TRBJ1-2; D is uncertain. This CDR3 has 14 residues. CDR1 and CDR2 (germline): SGHDT, YYEEEE. V lost 4 bases and J lost 2, with 12 bases in between. This CDR3 is CASSVFNRNYGYTF. DNA of the CDR3: TGTGCCAGCAGCGTCTTCAACCGAAACTATGGCTACACCTTC.

The V call is TRBV11-2, the J call TRBJ1-1; D is possibly TRBD1 (6 bases). Germline CDR1 and CDR2: SGHAT and FQNNGV. V lost 2 bases to trimming and J lost 7 bases, with 20 bases between them. There are 16 residues in the CDR3. The DNA for the CDR3 is TGTGCCAGCAGCTTAAGCGCCGGACAGAATGGGGGTGAAGCTTTCTTT. Protein sequence: CASSLSAGQNGGEAFF.

The V gene is TRBV19, the J gene TRBJ1-5; D not certain. The V end was cut by 5 bases, the J end by 7 bases, with 18 bases between. This CDR3 is 15 amino acids long. CDR1 LNHDA and CDR2 SQIVND come from the germline V gene (reference sequence). DNA for the CDR3: TGTGCCAGTAGTGTGCAGTCAGGAGGGCGCCAGCCCCAGCATTTT. It encodes CASSVQSGGRQPQHF.